The 14 T cell receptor beta chains below come from one sample, sequenced in a study of CD8 T cells in Susac syndrome (dated by TCRdb to the late 2010s). Receptors were amplified or captured by the immunoSEQ multiplex PCR assay. RNA was extracted with the RNeasy kit and about 0.5 to 1 ug was reverse transcribed using random hexamers. The public reads were quality trimmed at Q25 with fastp and then assembled into clones with MiXCR by TCRdb, keeping productive beta chains. CDR3 protein sequences are deduplicated, and each keeps its most common genes and DNA. Across this sample there are 130,000 to 150,000 distinct CDR3 sequences, with roughly 94% seen only once. Together, the top ten hold 0.27% of the sample. Sequenced material: CD8+ T cells from PBMCs. Receptors originate from a human donor in good health.

The chain recombines TRBV3-1 with TRBJ2-1, with 8 bases lining up with TRBD2. J gave up 0 bases and V 3 bases, and 7 bases lay outside the gene matches. This CDR3 comprises 17 residues. The germline V gene encodes CDR1 LGHDT and CDR2 YNNKEL (reference sequence). CDR3 sequence (DNA): TGTGCCAGCAGCCAGGAACTAGCGGAGAGCTCCTACAATGAGCAGTTCTTC. As protein: CASSQELAESSYNEQFF.

V and J are TRBV27 and TRBJ2-2, with D hard to call. Germline CDR1 MNHEY, CDR2 SMNVEV (reference sequence). V was cut by 3 bases and J by 8 bases, with 7 bases left in between. The CDR3 is 12 residues long. In nucleotides, the CDR3 is TGTGCCAGCAGTTTGATTGGAGGGGAGCTGTTTTTT. It yields the protein CASSLIGGELFF.

This chain connects TRBV27 to TRBJ2-7; D ambiguous. The CDR3 spans 13 residues. Deletions cut 3 bases from V and 5 bases from J, with 11 bases between. Germline V CDR1 and CDR2: MNHEY, SMNVEV (reference sequence). The CDR3 nucleotides read TGTGCCAGCAGTTTTATTGGGTCCCACGAGCAGTACTTC. Protein product: CASSFIGSHEQYF.

The chain is built from TRBV20-1 and TRBJ2-1; the D is unclear. The germline CDR1 and CDR2 sequences are DFQATT and SNEGSKA (reference sequence). The V gene lost 0 bases and the J gene lost 8 bases, with 11 bases spanning the gap. The length of the CDR3 is 13 residues. In DNA, the CDR3 is TGCAGTGCTAGAGATAGACGGATCGATGAGCAGTTCTTC. Protein product: CSARDRRIDEQFF.

The chain has TRBV15 and TRBJ2-3, with TRBD2 identical over 14 bases. The CDR3 consists of 16 residues. J lost 6 bases, V lost 4 bases, and 6 bases had no gene match. Germline V gives CDR1 LNHNV, CDR2 YYDKDF (reference sequence). DNA of the CDR3: TGTGCCACCAGCACCGGGACTAGCGGGAGTGCGGATACGCAGTATTTT. Residues: CATSTGTSGSADTQYF.

The chain combines TRBV27 with TRBJ1-2, with D perhaps matching TRBD1 (5 bases). From germline, CDR1 is MNHEY and CDR2 SMNVEV (reference sequence). Between the trimmed V and J ends, which lost 7 bases and 5 bases, there was a span of 17 bases. This CDR3 region has 14 residues. The CDR3 loop is CASNSGGLAYGYTF. The CDR3 DNA reads as TGTGCCAGCAACTCCGGGGGGTTGGCTTATGGCTACACCTTC.

This clonotype was seen just once. The chain has TRBV3-1 and TRBJ2-7, with D maybe TRBD2 (6 bases). This CDR3 is built from 15 residues. V was pared by 1 base and J by 2 bases, with 12 bases between. CDR1 is LGHDT and CDR2 is YNNKEL in the germline V gene (reference sequence). The CDR3 loop reads CASSQGFSGTYEQYF. CDR3 nucleotide sequence: TGTGCCAGCAGCCAAGGGTTTAGCGGTACCTACGAGCAGTACTTC.

The chain has TRBV3-1 and TRBJ1-1; D is unclear. Looked up from germline, CDR1 is LGHDT and CDR2 is YNNKEL (reference sequence). The V end lost 4 bases, the J end lost 0 bases, and 9 bases lay between the germline ends. This CDR3 has 14 residues. The CDR3 DNA follows: TGTGCCAGCAGCCCCGGAGGTCTGAACACTGAAGCTTTCTTT. Translation gives CASSPGGLNTEAFF.

For the CDR3, the DNA is TGTGCCAGCAGCCAATGGGGATCCTACGAGCAGTACTTC. This gives the protein CASSQWGSYEQYF. The chain has TRBV14 and TRBJ2-7; D call uncertain. The CDR3 is 13 residues long. CDR1 SGHDN and CDR2 FVKESK come from the germline V gene. Trimming cost V 2 bases and J 1 base, with 6 bases left between them.

The chain joins TRBV27 to TRBJ1-5; no clear D gene. The V end was cut by 3 bases, the J end by 2 bases, with 14 bases between. This CDR3 region has 16 residues. Germline V gives CDR1 MNHEY, CDR2 SMNVEV (reference sequence). Here the CDR3 reads CASSFSGFGGNQPQHF. The CDR3 nucleotides read TGTGCCAGCAGTTTTTCAGGATTCGGTGGCAATCAGCCCCAGCATTTT.

The gene calls are TRBV6-5 and TRBJ2-7; D ambiguous. The germline CDR1 and CDR2 sequences are MNHEY and SVGAGI. The CDR3 extends over 12 amino acids. The V gene lost 6 bases and the J gene lost 2 bases, with 8 bases spanning the gap. The CDR3 sequence: CASRGNAYEQYF. In nucleotides, the CDR3 is TGTGCCAGCAGGGGGAACGCCTACGAGCAGTACTTC.

The rearrangement uses TRBV4-2 and TRBJ2-7; 12 bases fit TRBD2. CDR1 is LGHNA, CDR2 YNFKEQ, per germline. This CDR3 region has 16 residues. With V trimmed by 3 bases and J by 3 bases, 6 bases remained unmatched. The CDR3 nucleotides read TGTGCCAGCAGCCAGCTAGCGGGAGGGTCCTACTACGAGCAGTACTTC. Amino acids: CASSQLAGGSYYEQYF.

The chain uses TRBV27 and TRBJ1-1; TRBD1 is a possible D gene (6 bases). V lost 6 bases, J lost 11 bases, and 16 bases lay in between. Germline V gene lookup returns CDR1 MNHEY and CDR2 SMNVEV (reference sequence). This CDR3 is built from 12 residues. CDR3 sequence (DNA): TGTGCCAGCAGCCTAGGGGGGAGAAGGGCTTTCTTT. Its protein product is CASSLGGRRAFF.

This clonotype was seen a single time. The V and J genes are TRBV4-3 and TRBJ2-1, with 13 bases fitting TRBD2. Per germline, CDR1 LGHNA and CDR2 YSLEER. Trimming took 4 bases from V and 6 from J; bases not matched to a gene: 9. The length of the CDR3 is 17 residues. The CDR3 sequence is CASSRYTSGRAGNEQFF. CDR3 DNA sequence: TGCGCCAGCAGCCGCTACACTAGCGGGAGGGCTGGCAATGAGCAGTTCTTC.